Listed here are 23 T cell receptor beta chains from one sample, sequenced in a study of T-cell memory formation after mild COVID-19. MiXCR, applied by TCRdb to the 5' RACE reads, yields one record per CDR3 protein. Of about 620,000 distinct CDR3 sequences in the sample, more than 15% were seen once. The sample consisted of PBMCs or a T cell subset sorted from them (not recorded which). The source is an adult woman who had mild COVID-19 (a few samples of this study predate the infection). Cell type and time point are not known.

The chain employs TRBV6-1 and TRBJ1-4; D is unclear. Germline CDR1 MNHNS, CDR2 SASEGT. Trimming took 6 bases from V and 8 from J, leaving 19 bases between them. The CDR3 contains 15 residues. The chain's CDR3 is CASSAEDRPREKLFF. Here the CDR3 DNA reads TGTGCCAGCAGCGCCGAGGACCGGCCTAGAGAAAAACTGTTTTTT.

This chain links TRBV5-1 with TRBJ1-4, with 7 bases matching TRBD1. Trimming cost V 4 bases and J 2 bases; bases outside gene matches: 5. CDR3 length: 15 amino acids. CDR1 is SGHRS and CDR2 is YFSETQ in the germline V gene. CDR3 sequence reads: CASSPDRVTNEKLFF. For the CDR3, the DNA is TGCGCCAGCAGCCCTGACAGGGTGACTAATGAAAAACTGTTTTTT.

The chain has TRBV12-3 or TRBV12-4 and TRBJ2-5, with 7 bases identical to TRBD1. The CDR3 contains 16 residues. J gave up 5 bases and V 4 bases, and 13 bases lay outside the gene matches. Here the CDR3 reads CASSSSRGMYKETQYF. CDR3 nucleotide sequence: TGTGCCAGCAGTTCGAGCAGGGGGATGTACAAGGAGACCCAGTACTTC.

This clonotype came up a few times. The chain links TRBV6-6 to TRBJ2-1; D possibly uses TRBD1 or TRBD2 (6 bases each). Trimming removed 7 bases from V and 2 bases from J, with 15 bases in between. The CDR3 contains 15 residues. Per the germline V gene, CDR1 is MNHNY and CDR2 is SVGAGI (reference sequence). The CDR3 coding sequence is TGTGCCAGCACCTCCGGGGGACATGCCTACAATGAGCAGTTCTTC. Its protein product is CASTSGGHAYNEQFF.

The chain joins TRBV5-6 to TRBJ2-7, with D tentatively TRBD1 or TRBD2 (5 bases each). The V end was cut by 4 bases, the J end by 2 bases, with 7 bases between. CDR3 length equals 12 residues. Germline V CDR1 and CDR2: SGHDT, YYEEEE. CDR3 sequence (DNA): TGTGCCAGCAGCCGGGACCCCTACGAGCAGTACTTC. Translation: CASSRDPYEQYF.

The chain combines TRBV5-1 with TRBJ1-6; maybe TRBD1 (5 bases). Germline CDR1 and CDR2: SGHRS and YFSETQ. This CDR3 is 16 amino acids long. The V end lost 2 bases, the J end lost 7 bases, and 16 bases lay between the germline ends. The CDR3 coding sequence is TGCGCCAGCAGCTTATCCTGGACGGGGGGAAATTCACCCCTCCACTTT. Its translation: CASSLSWTGGNSPLHF.

This clonotype was picked up a small number of times. The rearrangement uses TRBV12-3 or TRBV12-4 and TRBJ1-1, with D uncertain. The CDR3 totals 15 residues. Trimming cost V 1 base and J 4 bases, with 13 bases left between them. This CDR3 is CASSLVGPKSTEAFF. CDR3 nucleotides: TGTGCCAGCAGTTTAGTAGGGCCTAAATCCACTGAAGCTTTCTTT.

The chain joins TRBV20-1 to TRBJ2-3; D gene unclear. Germline CDR1 DFQATT, CDR2 SNEGSKA (reference sequence). The CDR3 extends over 14 amino acids. V lost 1 base and J lost 0, with 8 bases in between. CDR3 region: CSARVGGSTDTQYF. The CDR3 DNA is TGCAGTGCTAGAGTCGGCGGAAGCACAGATACGCAGTATTTT.

This chain connects TRBV12-3 or TRBV12-4 to TRBJ2-2; the D is unclear. V was trimmed by 6 bases and J by 7 bases, leaving 12 bases between them. This CDR3 region has 13 residues. CDR3 region: CASSPSANGELFF. The DNA of the CDR3 is TGTGCCAGCAGCCCCTCTGCTAACGGGGAGCTGTTTTTT.

The chain is built from TRBV5-1 and TRBJ1-1; 7 bases line up with TRBD1. Germline lookup yields CDR1 SGHRS and CDR2 YFSETQ. The J segment lost 0 bases and the V segment lost 2 bases, leaving 4 bases of the junction unmatched. The CDR3 length is 15 residues. The CDR3 reads CASSLQGIMNTEAFF. The CDR3 nucleotides are TGCGCCAGCAGCTTACAGGGGATAATGAACACTGAAGCTTTCTTT.

The genes are TRBV20-1 and TRBJ2-3, with TRBD2 identical over 8 bases. This CDR3 comprises 16 residues. The trim removed 0 bases at V and 0 bases at J, leaving 5 bases unmatched. Germline assignment: CDR1 DFQATT and CDR2 SNEGSKA (reference sequence). CDR3 protein: CSARDQSGRSTDTQYF. The CDR3 DNA is TGCAGTGCTAGAGATCAAAGCGGGAGAAGCACAGATACGCAGTATTTT.

This clonotype was picked up a small number of times. V and J are TRBV5-4 and TRBJ1-6; D gene ambiguous. Germline CDR1 SGHNT, CDR2 YYREEE (reference sequence). This CDR3 has 15 amino acids. The V and J ends lost 4 bases and 9 bases respectively, with 17 bases between them. CDR3 coding DNA: TGTGCCAGCAGCCCCGGGAGGTGGGGTGGTTCACCCCTCCACTTT. Translating gives CASSPGRWGGSPLHF.

The sample holds a few counts of this clonotype. V is TRBV5-4 and J is TRBJ2-1, with 7 nucleotides matching TRBD1. This CDR3 has 16 residues. CDR1 is SGHNT and CDR2 is YYREEE in the germline V gene (reference sequence). The trim removed 4 bases at V and 1 base at J, leaving 8 bases unmatched. Here the CDR3 DNA reads TGTGCCAGCAGCCGCGACAGGGTGTCGTCCTACAATGAGCAGTTCTTC. Translation gives CASSRDRVSSYNEQFF.

The chain recombines TRBV11-2 with TRBJ2-1; 10 positions agree with TRBD1. Germline values: CDR1 SGHAT, CDR2 FQNNGV. The junction had 3 bases not matched to a gene; V was cut back by 4 bases and J by 3 bases. The length of the CDR3 is 15 residues. The CDR3 coding sequence is TGTGCCAGCAGCTGGACAGGGGGTAACTACAATGAGCAGTTCTTC. This sequence encodes CASSWTGGNYNEQFF. Variable domain in full (rest from reference TRBV11-2 and TRBJ2-1): EAGVAQSPRYKIIEKRQSVAFWCNPISGHATLYWYQQILGQGPKLLIQFQNNGVVDDSQLPKDRFSAERLKGVDSTLKIQPAKLEDSAVYLCASSWTGGNYNEQFFGPGTRLTVL.

This clonotype turned up a few times. This chain joins TRBV20-1 and TRBJ2-3; D call uncertain. The CDR3 extends over 13 amino acids. V was pared by 6 bases and J by 3 bases, with 13 bases between. Germline assignment: CDR1 DFQATT and CDR2 SNEGSKA (reference sequence). CDR3 DNA sequence: TGCAGTGCCATATCGGGTCGGACAGATACGCAGTATTTT. This encodes CSAISGRTDTQYF.

The chain's CDR3 is CASSLVGEWDTQYF. As DNA, the CDR3 is TGTGCCAGCAGCTTGGTCGGCGAGTGGGATACGCAGTATTTT. This chain connects TRBV5-4 to TRBJ2-3; no firm D call. Germline V gives CDR1 SGHNT, CDR2 YYREEE (reference sequence). The CDR3 extends over 14 amino acids. Deletions cut 0 bases from V and 6 bases from J, with 11 bases between.

The V gene is TRBV11-3, the J gene TRBJ1-1; 9 bases fit TRBD1. The CDR3 covers 15 residues. V gave up 5 bases and J gave up 3 bases; unmatched junction bases: 7. CDR1 SGHNT and CDR2 YENEEA come from the germline V gene. Here the CDR3 DNA reads TGTGCCAGCAGCCGCCCTAGGACAGGGGACACTGAAGCTTTCTTT. Translating gives CASSRPRTGDTEAFF.

In its sample, this clonotype was seen a few times. This chain connects TRBV3-1 to TRBJ2-7; D unresolved. There are 17 residues in the CDR3. The V gene lost 0 bases and the J gene lost 0 bases, with 15 bases spanning the gap. Germline V gene sequence: CDR1 LGHDT, CDR2 YNNKEL (reference sequence). In nucleotides, the CDR3 is TGTGCCAGCAGCCAAGATAGGTCACGGGTTTTCTCCTACGAGCAGTACTTC. Translating gives CASSQDRSRVFSYEQYF.

The chain combines TRBV20-1 with TRBJ2-1, with D unclear. This CDR3 contains 12 residues. The V end lost 4 bases, the J end lost 7 bases, and 11 bases lay between the germline ends. Germline-derived CDR1 and CDR2 are DFQATT and SNEGSKA (reference sequence). CDR3 residues: CSAKKARNEQFF. CDR3 coding DNA: TGCAGTGCTAAAAAGGCCAGGAATGAGCAGTTCTTC.

The chain carries TRBV3-1 and TRBJ2-7; 14 nucleotides line up with TRBD2. This CDR3 region has 13 residues. V was pared by 7 bases and J by 10 bases, with 6 bases of the junction left unmatched. The germline V gene has CDR1 LGHDT and CDR2 YNNKEL (reference sequence). The CDR3 nucleotides are TGTGCCAGCACAGGACTAGCGGGGGGTCTCCAGTACTTC. This encodes CASTGLAGGLQYF.

The chain recombines TRBV4-1 with TRBJ1-4, with 9 bases fitting TRBD1. Germline CDR1 is MGHRA and CDR2 is YSYEKL. The CDR3 is made up of 17 amino acids. J was trimmed by 7 bases and V by 5 bases; bases with no gene match: 14. In nucleotides, the CDR3 is TGCGCCAGCAGCGCTTATATGTTCGACAGGGGGGGTGAAAAACTGTTTTTT. Residues: CASSAYMFDRGGEKLFF.

This clonotype was counted ten times or more. The chain joins TRBV27 to TRBJ2-5; D unresolved. The germline gives CDR1 MNHEY, CDR2 SMNVEV (reference sequence). The CDR3 spans 15 residues. Trimming stripped 0 bases from V and 8 bases from J, with 16 bases between. CDR3 bases: TGTGCCAGCAGTTTATCCTGGGTGAATCTCGACACCCAGTACTTC. This sequence encodes CASSLSWVNLDTQYF.

In this sample, this clonotype turned up a few times. The chain has TRBV20-1 and TRBJ2-3, with D unclear. The CDR3 covers 12 residues. Per the germline V gene, CDR1 is DFQATT and CDR2 is SNEGSKA (reference sequence). V gave up 0 bases and J gave up 6 bases, with 7 bases separating them. The CDR3 nucleotides read TGCAGTGCTAGAGATAACAGCGATACGCAGTATTTT. It yields the protein CSARDNSDTQYF.